What follows are 7 T cell receptor beta chains derived from one specimen sequenced in a study of sequential checkpoint blockade in melanoma (dated by TCRdb to 2018 to 2020). Read against the paper, the sample's treatment or condition label means: randomized to nivolumab then ipilimumab (arm A) or the reverse (arm B). The method was the immunoSEQ multiplex PCR assay. Imported from immuneACCESS, the table was reduced by TCRdb to in-frame sequences with V and J called. These copies leave out some clones; in studies compared against another copy, an unresolved V gene accounts for under half, and the cause of the remainder is not known. The sample records about 3,300 clones, 24% of which are singletons. The ten top clones hold about 9.4% of the sample. The source was tumor tissue (inferred from file names), collected from a patient given nivolumab and ipilimumab in sequence. Source of these receptors: a human donor with melanoma.

By sample share, this clone is medium-sized (0.01 to 0.1%). The chain uses TRBV6-8 and TRBJ2-7, with a possible D match to TRBD2 (6 bases). The V end lost 6 bases, the J end lost 1 base, and 10 bases lay between the germline ends. The CDR3 is 13 residues long. Germline V gene sequence: CDR1 MNHGY, CDR2 SAAAGT. The CDR3 is CASRSRGSYEQYF. The CDR3 bases are TGTGCCAGCAGGTCCCGGGGGTCCTACGAGCAGTACTTC.

This CDR3 is CAWSRTGAGNEKLFF. The CDR3 DNA reads as TGTGCCTGGAGTAGGACAGGGGCTGGTAATGAAAAACTGTTTTTT. This rearrangement joins TRBV30 to TRBJ1-4; TRBD1 matches 9 bases. Unmatched junction bases numbered 5, after V lost 2 bases and J lost 4 bases. Germline V gives CDR1 GTSNPN, CDR2 SVGIG (reference sequence). The CDR3 runs 15 residues.

The chain joins TRBV5-1 to TRBJ2-3; unclear D gene. Germline loops: CDR1 SGHRS, CDR2 YFSETQ. This CDR3 has 14 residues. V was clipped by 5 bases and J by 0 bases, with 10 bases between them. CDR3 sequence reads: CASRIRGSTDTQYF. DNA of the CDR3: TGCGCCAGCAGAATCAGAGGAAGCACAGATACGCAGTATTTT.

This clone has ten or more counts. The CDR3 loop is CASSKTAGQGYEQYF. The CDR3 DNA sequence: TGTGCCAGCAGTAAAACCGCCGGACAGGGGTACGAGCAGTACTTC. The chain recombines TRBV11-3 with TRBJ2-7; 9 bases fit TRBD1. CDR1 SGHNT and CDR2 YENEEA come from the germline V gene. The CDR3 sequence is 15 residues long. V lost 6 bases and J lost 4; bases outside the gene matches: 10.

In its sample, this clone is medium-sized. V usage is TRBV11-3 and J usage is TRBJ2-5; 8 bases fit TRBD2. In germline, CDR1 is SGHNT, CDR2 YENEEA. This CDR3 comprises 14 residues. V shed 3 bases and J 2 bases; nucleotides not matched to a gene: 2. CDR3 residues: CASSLIAGQETQYF. The DNA for the CDR3 is TGTGCCAGCAGCTTGATAGCGGGGCAAGAGACCCAGTACTTC.

The chain employs TRBV18 and TRBJ1-3; possible D gene TRBD1, 5 bases. The CDR3 length is 15 residues. From germline, CDR1 is KGHSH and CDR2 LQKENI. V shed 3 bases and J shed 0 bases, with 9 bases lying between them. DNA of the CDR3: TGTGCCAGCTCACCTACAGGAGACTCTGGAAACACCATATATTTT. Protein product: CASSPTGDSGNTIYF.

There are a few counts of this clone. V is TRBV11-3 and J is TRBJ1-2; no firm D call. Germline V gives CDR1 SGHNT, CDR2 YENEEA. Trimming took off 5 bases at V and 4 bases at J, with 20 bases between the two ends. This CDR3 is built from 16 residues. The CDR3 loop is CASSVQILETRYGYTF. The CDR3 nucleotides are TGTGCCAGCAGCGTTCAGATCCTCGAAACCCGCTATGGCTACACCTTC.